The TCR beta chain described here comes from a study of blood T cell repertoires in COVID-19. Background on the study: Nucleic acid was either cDNA or gDNA, and it came from T cells, B-cell-depleted T cells, or PBMCs.

CDR1 and CDR2 (germline): MGHRA, YSYEKL. The CDR3 totals 16 residues. V lost 5 bases and J 3 bases, leaving 17 bases between the germline ends. Source study methods: Counts of nucleated cells, estimated from reference gene primer amplification, were obtained. The assay was immunoSEQ multiplex PCR, and TCRdb's table has in-frame clones only and misses some. The V and J calls and clone size are taken from that table; D and trimming were inferred from the DNA. This table has under 200,000 clones, around 83% appearing once. This sequence originates from a human donor in a cohort sampled during active COVID-19. The chain recombines TRBV4-1 with TRBJ1-5, with D possibly TRBD1 on 5 matching bases. The sample was peripheral blood. The CDR3 DNA is TGCGCCAGCAGCTCCCACCAGGGTAATTTCAATCAGCCCCAGCATTTT. This codes for CASSSHQGNFNQPQHF.